Included here is one T cell receptor (beta chain) sequence, with context. This specimen belongs to a study of blood T cell repertoires in COVID-19. For the study at large: The United States, Italy and Spain were the sources of the acute and convalescent COVID-19 samples. In each case, the material was cDNA or gDNA derived from T cells, B-cell-depleted T cells, or PBMCs.

Per the study methods: Reference gene primer amplification in the assay estimated nucleated cell counts. Clones were sequenced by immunoSEQ multiplex PCR, and TCRdb holds only the in-frame ones, with some missing. The DNA was the basis for D and trimming; V, J and clone size are from that table. The top ten hold 2.2% of the sample, which has 310,000 or so clones, 91% seen once. This TCR derives from a woman in her twenties or thirties with COVID-19, enrolled during active disease. Material: peripheral blood.

In DNA form, the CDR3 reads TGTGCCAGCTCACCACCGGGACAAACTAATGAAAAACTGTTTTTT. It yields the protein CASSPPGQTNEKLFF. This chain joins TRBV18 and TRBJ1-4; D is possibly TRBD1 (6 bases). The CDR3 extends over 15 amino acids. Germline V gene sequence: CDR1 KGHSH, CDR2 LQKENI. V shed 0 bases and J shed 1 base, with 6 bases lying between them.